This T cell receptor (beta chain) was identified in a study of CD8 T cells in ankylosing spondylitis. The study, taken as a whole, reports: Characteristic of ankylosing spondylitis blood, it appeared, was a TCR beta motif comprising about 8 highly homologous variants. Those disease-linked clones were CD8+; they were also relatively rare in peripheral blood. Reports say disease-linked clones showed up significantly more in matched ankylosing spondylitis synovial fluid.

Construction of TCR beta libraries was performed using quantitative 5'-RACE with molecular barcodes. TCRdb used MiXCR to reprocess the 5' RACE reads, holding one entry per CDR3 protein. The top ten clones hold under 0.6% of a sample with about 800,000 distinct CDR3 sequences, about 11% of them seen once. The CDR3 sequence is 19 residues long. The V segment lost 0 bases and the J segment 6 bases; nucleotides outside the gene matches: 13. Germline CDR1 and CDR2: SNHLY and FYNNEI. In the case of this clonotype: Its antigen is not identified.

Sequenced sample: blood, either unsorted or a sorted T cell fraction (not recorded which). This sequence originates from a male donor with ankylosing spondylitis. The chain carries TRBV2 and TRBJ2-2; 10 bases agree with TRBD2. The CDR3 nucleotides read TGTGCCAGCAGTGAAGCGGGGCTAGCGGGAGAATACTCCCCCGGGGAGCTGTTTTTT. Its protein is CASSEAGLAGEYSPGELFF. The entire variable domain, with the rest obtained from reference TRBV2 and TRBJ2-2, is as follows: EPEVTQTPSHQVTQMGQEVILRCVPISNHLYFYWYRQILGQKVEFLVSFYNNEISEKSEIFDDQFSVERPDGSNFTLKIRSTKLEDSAMYFCASSEAGLAGEYSPGELFFGEGSRLTVL.